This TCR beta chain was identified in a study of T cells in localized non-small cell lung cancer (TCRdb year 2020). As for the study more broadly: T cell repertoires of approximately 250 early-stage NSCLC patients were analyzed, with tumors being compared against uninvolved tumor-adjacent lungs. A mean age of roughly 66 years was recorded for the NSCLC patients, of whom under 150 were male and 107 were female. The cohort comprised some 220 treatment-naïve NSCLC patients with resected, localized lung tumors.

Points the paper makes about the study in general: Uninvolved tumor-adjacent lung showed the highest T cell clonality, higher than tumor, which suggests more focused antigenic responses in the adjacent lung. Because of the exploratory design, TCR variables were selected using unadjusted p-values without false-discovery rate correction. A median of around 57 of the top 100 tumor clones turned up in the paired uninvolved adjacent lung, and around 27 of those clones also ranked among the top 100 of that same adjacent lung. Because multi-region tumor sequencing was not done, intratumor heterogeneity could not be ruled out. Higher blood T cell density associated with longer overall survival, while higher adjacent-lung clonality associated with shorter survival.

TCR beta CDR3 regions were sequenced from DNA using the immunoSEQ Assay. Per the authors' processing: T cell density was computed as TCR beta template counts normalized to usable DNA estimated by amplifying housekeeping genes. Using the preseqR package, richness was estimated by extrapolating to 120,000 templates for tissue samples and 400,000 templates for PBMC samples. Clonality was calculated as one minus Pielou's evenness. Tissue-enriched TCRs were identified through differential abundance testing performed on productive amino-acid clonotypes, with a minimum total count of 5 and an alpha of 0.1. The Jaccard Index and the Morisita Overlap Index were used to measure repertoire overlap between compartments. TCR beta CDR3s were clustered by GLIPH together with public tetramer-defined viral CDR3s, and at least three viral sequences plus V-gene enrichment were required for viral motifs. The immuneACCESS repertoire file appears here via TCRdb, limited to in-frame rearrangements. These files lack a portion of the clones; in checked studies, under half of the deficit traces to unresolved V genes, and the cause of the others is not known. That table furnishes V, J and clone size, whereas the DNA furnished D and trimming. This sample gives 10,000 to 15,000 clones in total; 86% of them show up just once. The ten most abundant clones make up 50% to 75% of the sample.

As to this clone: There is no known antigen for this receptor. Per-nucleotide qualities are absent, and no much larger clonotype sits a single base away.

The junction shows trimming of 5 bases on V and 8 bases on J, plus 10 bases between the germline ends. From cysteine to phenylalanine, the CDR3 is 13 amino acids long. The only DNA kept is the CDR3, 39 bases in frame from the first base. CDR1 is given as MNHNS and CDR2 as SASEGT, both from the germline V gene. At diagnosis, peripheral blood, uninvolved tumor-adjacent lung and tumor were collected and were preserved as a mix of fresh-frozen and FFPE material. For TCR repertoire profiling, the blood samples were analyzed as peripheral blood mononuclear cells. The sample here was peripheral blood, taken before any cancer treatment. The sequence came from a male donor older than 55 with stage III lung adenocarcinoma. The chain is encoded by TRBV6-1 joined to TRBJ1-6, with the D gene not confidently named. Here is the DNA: TGTGCCAGCAGTAAAAACGAATATTCACCCCTCCACTTT. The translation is CASSKNEYSPLHF.